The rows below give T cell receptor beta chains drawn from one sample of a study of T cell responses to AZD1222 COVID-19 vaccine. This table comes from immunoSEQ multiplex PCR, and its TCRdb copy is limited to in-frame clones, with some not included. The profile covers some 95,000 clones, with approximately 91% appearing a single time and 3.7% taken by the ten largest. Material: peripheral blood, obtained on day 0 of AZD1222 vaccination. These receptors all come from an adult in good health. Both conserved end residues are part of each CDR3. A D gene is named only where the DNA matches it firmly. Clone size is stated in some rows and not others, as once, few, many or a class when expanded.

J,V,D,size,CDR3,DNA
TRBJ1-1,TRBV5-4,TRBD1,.,CASSLAGGVKHKAFF,TGTGCCAGCAGCTTAGCAGGGGGAGTGAAACATAAAGCTTTCTTT
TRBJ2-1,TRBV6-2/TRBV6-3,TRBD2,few,CASSSSGEGNEQFF,TGTGCCAGCAGTTCTAGCGGGGAGGGCAATGAGCAGTTCTTC
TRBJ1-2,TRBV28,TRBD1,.,CASRVLSGGDGYTF,TGTGCCAGCAGGGTCCTGTCAGGGGGCGATGGCTACACCTTC
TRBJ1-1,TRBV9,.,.,CASSALLNTEAFF,TGTGCCAGCAGCGCCCTCCTGAACACTGAAGCTTTCTTT
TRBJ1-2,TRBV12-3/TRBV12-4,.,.,CASSLGYGYTF,TGTGCCAGCAGTTTAGGGTATGGCTACACCTTC
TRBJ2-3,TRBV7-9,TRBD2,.,CASQGGTSEIDTQYF,TGTGCCAGCCAGGGAGGGACTAGCGAAATAGATACGCAGTATTTT
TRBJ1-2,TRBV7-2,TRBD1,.,CASSLRDSHGYTF,TGTGCCAGCAGCCTCCGGGACAGCCATGGCTACACCTTC
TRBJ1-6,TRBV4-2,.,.,CASSQVTGSYNSPLHF,TGTGCCAGCAGCCAAGTTACAGGGAGTTATAATTCACCCCTCCACTTT
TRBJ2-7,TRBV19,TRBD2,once,CASSIGLAGTYEQYF,TGTGCCAGTAGCATAGGACTAGCGGGGACCTACGAGCAGTACTTC
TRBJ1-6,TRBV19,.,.,CASSISAGVSSPLHF,TGTGCCAGTAGTATTAGCGCAGGAGTCTCATCACCCCTCCACTTT
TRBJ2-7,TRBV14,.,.,CASSRGPAVSSYEQYF,TGTGCCAGCAGCCGAGGGCCGGCTGTAAGCTCCTACGAGCAGTACTTC
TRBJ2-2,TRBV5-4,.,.,CASSSADRSTGELFF,TGTGCCAGCAGCTCAGCCGACAGGAGTACCGGGGAGCTGTTTTTT
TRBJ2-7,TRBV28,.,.,CASSLPRSFYEQYF,TGTGCCAGCAGTTTGCCCAGGTCTTTCTACGAGCAGTACTTC
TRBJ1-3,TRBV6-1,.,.,CASSDPGGITNTIYF,TGTGCCAGCAGTGATCCCGGGGGGATTACGAACACCATATATTTT
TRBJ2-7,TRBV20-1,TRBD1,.,CSASTRDRGYEQYF,TGCAGTGCTAGTACCCGGGACAGGGGGTACGAGCAGTACTTC
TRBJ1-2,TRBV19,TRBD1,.,CASSIGTGDGYTF,TGTGCCAGTAGTATTGGGACAGGGGATGGCTACACCTTC
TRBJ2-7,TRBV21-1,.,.,CASTPTGSYEQYF,TGTGCCAGCACCCCTACAGGGTCCTACGAGCAGTACTTC
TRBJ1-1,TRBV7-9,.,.,CASSAYGQPGWSEAFF,TGTGCCAGCAGCGCATATGGACAGCCTGGATGGTCTGAAGCTTTCTTT
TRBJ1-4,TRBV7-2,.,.,CASSPRLNEKLFF,TGTGCCAGCAGCCCCCGTCTTAACGAAAAACTGTTTTTT
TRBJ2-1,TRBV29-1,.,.,CSVVSGTRSYNEQFF,TGCAGCGTTGTATCAGGGACACGGTCCTACAATGAGCAGTTCTTC
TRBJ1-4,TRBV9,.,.,CASSVSSGQKLFF,TGTGCCAGCAGCGTTAGTTCAGGACAAAAACTGTTTTTT
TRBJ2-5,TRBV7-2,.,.,CASSPTGDYQETQYF,TGTGCCAGCAGCCCGACGGGCGATTACCAAGAGACCCAGTACTTC
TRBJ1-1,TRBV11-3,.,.,CASSFEGSSNTEAFF,TGTGCCAGCAGCTTTGAGGGCAGTTCGAACACTGAAGCTTTCTTT
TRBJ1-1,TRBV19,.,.,CASTSAGENTEAFF,TGTGCCAGTACCTCGGCAGGCGAGAACACTGAAGCTTTCTTT
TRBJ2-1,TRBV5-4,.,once,CASGGPTVNEQFF,TGTGCCAGCGGGGGGCCTACGGTCAATGAGCAGTTCTTC
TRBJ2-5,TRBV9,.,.,CASSVRGEAPETQYF,TGTGCCAGCAGCGTCCGCGGGGAGGCGCCGGAGACCCAGTACTTC
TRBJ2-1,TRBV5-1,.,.,CASSLSQYGMSEQFF,TGCGCCAGCAGCTTGAGCCAGTACGGGATGAGTGAGCAGTTCTTC
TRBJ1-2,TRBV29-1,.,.,CSVEWGVREGYTF,TGCAGCGTTGAGTGGGGGGTTCGGGAAGGCTACACCTTC
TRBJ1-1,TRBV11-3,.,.,CASSAPGVGTEAFF,TGTGCCAGCAGCGCCCCGGGGGTCGGCACTGAAGCTTTCTTT
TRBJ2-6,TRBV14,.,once,CASSRIQGHNVLTF,TGTGCCAGCAGTCGTATTCAGGGACACAACGTCCTGACTTTC
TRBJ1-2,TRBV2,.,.,CASSEWGYTF,TGTGCCAGCAGTGAGTGGGGCTACACCTTC
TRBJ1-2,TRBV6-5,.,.,CASRQEAGQTYGYTF,TGTGCCAGCAGGCAAGAGGCGGGCCAGACCTATGGCTACACCTTC
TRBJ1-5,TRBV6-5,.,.,CASRPGWKGNQPQHF,TGTGCCAGCAGACCAGGGTGGAAGGGCAATCAGCCCCAGCATTTT
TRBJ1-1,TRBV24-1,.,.,CATSDFGTEAFF,TGTGCCACCAGTGATTTTGGGACTGAAGCTTTCTTT
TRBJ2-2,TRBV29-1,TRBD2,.,CSVAPLAGGSSTGELFF,TGCAGCGTTGCCCCCCTAGCGGGGGGTTCGAGCACCGGGGAGCTGTTTTTT
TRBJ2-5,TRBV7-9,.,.,CASSPGTGYQETQYF,TGTGCCAGCAGCCCTGGTACAGGGTACCAAGAGACCCAGTACTTC
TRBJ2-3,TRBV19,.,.,CASSLDISTDTQYF,TGTGCCAGTAGCCTAGACATTAGCACAGATACGCAGTATTTT
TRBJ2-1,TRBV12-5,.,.,CASGLSGSNEQFF,TGTGCTAGTGGTTTGTCAGGGTCCAATGAGCAGTTCTTC
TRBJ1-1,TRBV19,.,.,CASSIVGSKNTEAFF,TGTGCCAGTAGTATAGTCGGAAGTAAGAACACTGAAGCTTTCTTT
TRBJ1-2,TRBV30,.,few,CAWSCRRDYGYTF,TGTGCCTGGAGTTGTCGCAGGGACTATGGCTACACCTTC
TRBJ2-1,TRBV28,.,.,CASSLQDVGGEQFF,TGTGCCAGCAGTTTACAGGACGTAGGTGGTGAGCAGTTCTTC
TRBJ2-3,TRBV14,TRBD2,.,CASSRASAGGRTDTQYF,TGTGCCAGCAGCCGCGCCAGCGCGGGGGGTCGCACAGATACGCAGTATTTT
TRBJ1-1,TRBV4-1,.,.,CASSLGLGNTEAFF,TGCGCCAGCAGCCTTGGGTTAGGGAACACTGAAGCTTTCTTT
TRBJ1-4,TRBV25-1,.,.,CASSELTGSNEKLFF,TGTGCCAGCAGTGAATTGACCGGTTCGAATGAAAAACTGTTTTTT
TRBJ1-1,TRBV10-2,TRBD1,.,CASRSTGTTEAFF,TGCGCCAGCAGGTCGACAGGGACCACTGAAGCTTTCTTT
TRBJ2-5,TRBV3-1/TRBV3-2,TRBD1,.,CASSQRQGKETQYF,TGTGCCAGCAGCCAACGACAGGGAAAAGAGACCCAGTACTTC
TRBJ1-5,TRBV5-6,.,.,CASSFEGAGGSQPQHF,TGTGCCAGCAGTTTTGAAGGGGCCGGGGGCAGTCAGCCCCAGCATTTT
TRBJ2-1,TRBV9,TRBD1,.,CASSAGTGSYNEQFF,TGTGCCAGCAGCGCCGGGACAGGCTCCTACAATGAGCAGTTCTTC
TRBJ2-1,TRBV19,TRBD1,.,CASRNARTGAYNEQFF,TGTGCCAGTAGAAATGCCCGGACAGGGGCCTACAATGAGCAGTTCTTC
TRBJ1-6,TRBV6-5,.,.,CASPEGQGDNSPLHF,TGTGCCAGCCCCGAGGGCCAGGGTGATAATTCACCCCTCCACTTT
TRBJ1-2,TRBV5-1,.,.,CASSEPGGDGYTF,TGCGCCAGCAGCGAGCCCGGGGGAGACGGCTACACCTTC